The 32 T cell receptor beta chains given below trace back to one sample, sequenced in a study of persistence of HIV-infected CD4 T cells. Antigens for these TCRs are unknown. Sequencing used immunoSEQ version 4 in survey mode. Sequencing used immunoSEQ multiplex PCR; TCRdb keeps in-frame clones, though not all of them. The sample lists around 39,000 clones, approximately 85% occurring once. Overlapping HIV-1 Gag 15-mer peptides at roughly 1 ug per peptide per mL were used. CD40L-negative CD69-negative CD45RO-high memory CD4+ T cells were sorted as populations depleted of antigen-responding cells. The sequences come from cultured CD4+ T cells from PBMCs, collected from a patient who received antiretroviral therapy. The receptor set was obtained from an adult with HIV. The donor label of this sample is uncertain.

The chain employs TRBV5-3 and TRBJ2-1; D is ambiguous. TRBV5-3 is identified as an open reading frame with a role that is uncertain. The CDR3 length is 13 residues. Trimming shortened V by 7 bases and J by 2 bases, and 10 bases separated the two germline ends. CDR3 loop: CARLAFPYNEQFF. CDR3 sequence (DNA): TGTGCCAGACTGGCCTTCCCCTACAATGAGCAGTTCTTC.

J is TRBJ2-7 and V is TRBV2; the D is unclear. The CDR3 totals 12 residues. Trimming took off 7 bases at V and 3 bases at J, with 10 bases between the two ends. Germline V gene data show CDR1 as SNHLY and CDR2 as FYNNEI. DNA of the CDR3: TGTGCCAGCAATAAAGACGGCTACGAGCAGTACTTC. Its protein product is CASNKDGYEQYF.

The chain links TRBV5-4 to TRBJ2-3; D is perhaps TRBD2 (5 bases). The germline V gene encodes CDR1 SGHNT and CDR2 YYREEE (reference sequence). The length of the CDR3 is 13 residues. The V gene lost 7 bases and the J gene lost 2 bases, with 11 bases spanning the gap. This chain's CDR3 is CASLERNTDTQYF. The CDR3 DNA sequence: TGTGCCAGCTTGGAGCGGAACACAGATACGCAGTATTTT.

This chain uses TRBV5-4 with TRBJ2-3; no firm D call. V lost 0 bases and J 6 bases, leaving 8 bases between the germline ends. The germline gives CDR1 SGHNT, CDR2 YYREEE (reference sequence). The CDR3 length is 13 residues. The CDR3 protein is CASSLGGSDTQYF. CDR3 nucleotides: TGTGCCAGCAGCTTGGGCGGTTCGGATACGCAGTATTTT. The full variable domain, in which reference TRBV5-4 and TRBJ2-3 provide the parts outside the CDR3, is ETGVTQSPTHLIKTRGQQVTLRCSSQSGHNTVSWYQQALGQGPQFIFQYYREEENGRGNFPPRFSGLQFPNYSSELNVNALELDDSALYLCASSLGGSDTQYFGPGTRLTVL.

The J gene is TRBJ2-2, the V gene TRBV12-5, with 8 bases fitting TRBD2. Germline V lookup: CDR1 LGHNT, CDR2 FRNRAP. This CDR3 is built from 15 residues. V lost 7 bases, J lost 4 bases, and 8 bases stayed unmatched. The CDR3 DNA reads TGTGCTAGTGCCACCCCCGGGGGGGCCACCGGGGAGCTGTTTTTT. This gives the protein CASATPGGATGELFF. Filled out from reference TRBV12-5 and TRBJ2-2, the complete variable domain reads DARVTQTPRHKVTEMGQEVTMRCQPILGHNTVFWYRQTMMQGLELLAYFRNRAPLDDSGMPKDRFSAEMPDATLATLKIQPSEPRDSAVYFCASATPGGATGELFFGEGSRLTVL.

The chain has TRBV6-2 or TRBV6-3 and TRBJ1-2, with D possibly being TRBD1 (6 bases). In germline, CDR1 is MNHEY, CDR2 SVGEGT. The CDR3 runs to 13 residues. V lost 5 bases to trimming and J lost 4 bases, with 11 bases between them. This chain's CDR3 is CASSRRGGYGYTF. CDR3 DNA sequence: TGTGCCAGCAGTCGCAGGGGAGGCTATGGCTACACCTTC.

Points on this clone: Other DNA sequences from this sample encode an identical CDR3 as well. The chain combines TRBV19 with TRBJ1-2, with TRBD1 identical over 9 bases. Unmatched junction bases numbered 4, after V lost 6 bases and J lost 2 bases. Germline V CDR1 and CDR2: LNHDA, SQIVND (reference sequence). The CDR3 runs 14 residues. For the CDR3, the DNA is TGTGCCAGTAGCTCGACAGGGGGAAACTATGGCTACACCTTC. Protein product: CASSSTGGNYGYTF.

This clone was counted only a few times. V is TRBV6-5 and J is TRBJ1-6, with 9 bases fitting TRBD1. This CDR3 comprises 15 residues. Germline V gene sequence: CDR1 MNHEY, CDR2 SVGAGI. Unmatched junction bases numbered 7, after V lost 4 bases and J lost 9 bases. The CDR3 loop is CASSFLTGGSSPLHF. The CDR3 nucleotides are TGTGCCAGCAGTTTCTTAACAGGGGGCAGTTCACCCCTCCACTTT.

The CDR3 here is CASSVLTGYSGNTIYF. The CDR3 region has the DNA TGTGCCAGCAGTGTCCTAACAGGCTACTCTGGAAACACCATATATTTT. This chain links TRBV6-1 with TRBJ1-3, with D possibly being TRBD1 (5 bases). The germline V gene has CDR1 MNHNS and CDR2 SASEGT. Trimming left V 4 bases short and J 0 bases short, with 13 bases between. The CDR3 length is 16 residues.

The chain is built from TRBV27 and TRBJ1-2; possibly TRBD1 for D (5 bases). V shed 6 bases and J shed 0 bases, with 17 bases lying between them. This CDR3 spans 16 amino acids. Germline CDR1 is MNHEY and CDR2 is SMNVEV (reference sequence). The CDR3 sequence: CASSPTRGVSNYGYTF. The CDR3, as DNA: TGTGCCAGCAGCCCGACACGGGGGGTTTCTAACTATGGCTACACCTTC.

In its sample, this clone was seen once. CDR3: CASSLATLQGEGYEQYF. The DNA of the CDR3 is TGTGCCAGCAGCTTAGCGACTCTACAGGGGGAGGGTTACGAGCAGTACTTC. This chain uses TRBV7-9 with TRBJ2-7; D possibly corresponds to TRBD1 (8 bases). With 0 bases removed from V and 4 bases from J, the gap between germline ends came to 19 bases. Germline assignment: CDR1 SEHNR and CDR2 FQNEAQ (reference sequence). This CDR3 is built from 17 residues.

The CDR3: CASSLQRGIADTQYF. CDR3 bases: TGTGCCAGCAGCTTGCAGCGGGGTATCGCAGATACGCAGTATTTT. The V and J genes are TRBV5-6 and TRBJ2-3; 7 bases map to TRBD2. This CDR3 contains 15 residues. J lost 4 bases, V lost 1 base, and 6 bases had no gene match. Germline CDR1 SGHDT, CDR2 YYEEEE.

This sequence joins TRBV28 and TRBJ1-4, with 7 bases aligning to TRBD1. Germline CDR1 reads MDHEN; CDR2 reads SYDVKM. This CDR3 has 16 amino acids. J gave up 7 bases and V 3 bases, and 11 bases lay outside the gene matches. The CDR3 spells CASSFDQGGPGEKLFF. CDR3 sequence (DNA): TGTGCCAGCAGTTTTGATCAGGGGGGGCCGGGTGAAAAACTGTTTTTT.

The chain carries TRBV5-1 and TRBJ1-2; D uncertain. Germline V gene data show CDR1 as SGHRS and CDR2 as YFSETQ. CDR3 length: 13 amino acids. Trimming cost V 0 bases and J 8 bases, with 11 bases left between them. The CDR3 sequence: CASSLAAGRGYTF. DNA of the CDR3: TGCGCCAGCAGCTTGGCTGCCGGGCGAGGCTACACCTTC.

The chain has TRBV10-3 and TRBJ1-1, with 8 bases matching TRBD1. The CDR3 sequence is 13 residues long. CDR1 and CDR2 from the germline V gene are ENHRY and SYGVKD. V shed 6 bases, J shed 2 bases, and the junction held 2 bases outside the gene matches. CDR3 sequence reads: CAIRDRGNTEAFF. DNA of the CDR3: TGTGCCATCAGAGACAGGGGAAACACTGAAGCTTTCTTT.

The chain recombines TRBV11-2 with TRBJ2-5, with D unclear. Per the germline V gene, CDR1 is SGHAT and CDR2 is FQNNGV. CDR3 length: 15 residues. Trimming removed 5 bases at V and 4 bases at J, with 17 bases between. The DNA of the CDR3 is TGTGCCAGCAGCACGTCCACGGGCTGGAGAGAGACCCAGTACTTC. This gives the protein CASSTSTGWRETQYF.

The chain joins TRBV10-2 to TRBJ1-2; D gene ambiguous. CDR1 WSHSY and CDR2 SAAADI come from the germline V gene. V lost 4 bases to trimming and J lost 7 bases, with 13 bases between them. The CDR3 runs to 13 residues. The CDR3 nucleotides are TGCGCCAGCAGTGTTACTACCCTTGGTGGCTACACCTTC. Translated, it gives CASSVTTLGGYTF.

The genes are TRBV18 and TRBJ1-6; 10 bases align to TRBD1. Germline CDR1 reads KGHSH; CDR2 reads LQKENI. V lost 5 bases, J lost 7 bases, and 8 bases stayed unmatched. The length of the CDR3 is 16 residues. CDR3 loop: CASSVNTGQGNSPLHF. The CDR3 DNA follows: TGTGCCAGCTCAGTTAATACGGGACAGGGGAATTCACCCCTCCACTTT. Looking up the rest from reference TRBV18 and TRBJ1-6 gives the full variable domain: NAGVMQNPRHLVRRRGQEARLRCSPMKGHSHVYWYRQLPEEGLKFMVYLQKENIIDESGMPKERFSAEFPKEGPSILRIQQVVRGDSAAYFCASSVNTGQGNSPLHFGNGTRLTVT.

The gene calls are TRBV19 and TRBJ1-2; 7 bases align to TRBD1. V lost 5 bases and J lost 8; bases outside the gene matches: 5. The CDR3 sequence is 12 residues long. Germline V gene lookup returns CDR1 LNHDA and CDR2 SQIVND (reference sequence). Here the CDR3 reads CASSQTGQGYTF. The DNA of the CDR3 is TGTGCCAGTAGTCAGACAGGGCAAGGCTACACCTTC.

The rearrangement uses TRBV6-1 and TRBJ2-3; D possibly uses TRBD1 or TRBD2 (5 bases each). Trimming pared 3 bases from V and 2 bases from J, leaving 6 bases between. The CDR3 length is 13 residues. Germline V CDR1 and CDR2: MNHNS, SASEGT. The CDR3 region is CASSEGPTDTQYF. CDR3 sequence (DNA): TGTGCCAGCAGTGAGGGACCCACAGATACGCAGTATTTT.

The gene calls are TRBV10-3 and TRBJ1-2; no definite D call. Germline V gene lookup returns CDR1 ENHRY and CDR2 SYGVKD. V was cut by 2 bases and J by 2 bases, with 12 bases left in between. The CDR3 extends over 15 amino acids. This CDR3 reads CAISEESRANYGYTF. The CDR3 bases are TGTGCCATCAGTGAGGAGTCGCGGGCCAACTATGGCTACACCTTC.

J is TRBJ2-7 and V is TRBV18; 11 bases are shared with TRBD2. The ends lost 5 bases at V and 7 bases at J; junction bases unmatched: 7. Germline V gene lookup returns CDR1 KGHSH and CDR2 LQKENI. This CDR3 comprises 14 residues. This CDR3 is CASSYSGGAKEQYF. The CDR3 DNA reads as TGTGCCAGCTCATATAGCGGGGGGGCGAAAGAGCAGTACTTC.

The gene calls are TRBV6-1 and TRBJ2-1; D unclear. The CDR3 runs 11 residues. Trimming cost V 3 bases and J 7 bases, with 4 bases left between them. The germline V gene encodes CDR1 MNHNS and CDR2 SASEGT. The CDR3 nucleotides are TGTGCCAGCAGTGATGGGAATGAGCAGTTCTTC. Amino acid sequence: CASSDGNEQFF.

The chain has TRBV19 and TRBJ1-1; D not certain. Germline V gene sequence: CDR1 LNHDA, CDR2 SQIVND (reference sequence). The CDR3 has 13 amino acids. V was cut by 6 bases and J by 6 bases, with 14 bases left in between. The CDR3 DNA reads as TGTGCCAGTAGAAACCCACCTGGGGCTGAAGCTTTCTTT. Translating gives CASRNPPGAEAFF.

J is TRBJ1-5 and V is TRBV7-8; 9 nucleotides agree with TRBD1. CDR1 and CDR2 from the germline V gene are SGHVS and FQNEAQ. This CDR3 has 13 amino acids. The ends lost 5 bases at V and 6 bases at J; junction bases unmatched: 2. The CDR3 spells CASSRGQGQPQHF. CDR3 in DNA: TGTGCCAGCAGCAGGGGACAGGGTCAGCCCCAGCATTTT. Full variable domain (remainder filled in from reference TRBV7-8 and TRBJ1-5): GAGVSQSPRYKVAKRGQDVALRCDPISGHVSLFWYQQALGQGPEFLTYFQNEAQLDKSGLPSDRFFAERPEGSVSTLKIQRTQQEDSAVYLCASSRGQGQPQHFGDGTRLSIL.

The chain has TRBV28 and TRBJ1-2; tentative D call: TRBD1 (6 bases). The CDR3 runs 13 residues. Looked up from germline, CDR1 is MDHEN and CDR2 is SYDVKM. V was trimmed by 2 bases and J by 4 bases, leaving 8 bases between them. CDR3 sequence (DNA): TGTGCCAGCAGTTTAGCAGGGGTCTATGGCTACACCTTC. The encoded protein is CASSLAGVYGYTF.

The chain recombines TRBV6-6 with TRBJ1-2; D may be TRBD1 (5 bases). The CDR3 spans 13 residues. With 6 bases removed from V and 4 bases from J, the gap between germline ends came to 12 bases. CDR1 is MNHNY, CDR2 SVGAGI, per germline (reference sequence). CDR3: CASSPPRVYGYTF. In nucleotides, the CDR3 is TGTGCCAGCAGCCCCCCCAGGGTCTATGGCTACACCTTC.

The chain couples TRBV27 to TRBJ2-5, with TRBD2 identical over 12 bases. Germline trimming cut 2 bases from V and 4 bases from J; bases unmatched to any gene: 8. Germline loops: CDR1 MNHEY, CDR2 SMNVEV (reference sequence). The CDR3 covers 17 residues. CDR3 nucleotide sequence: TGTGCCAGCAGTTTACAGGCTAGCGGGGGGGCAGGAGAGACCCAGTACTTC. This translates into CASSLQASGGAGETQYF.

This chain links TRBV7-2 with TRBJ2-1; TRBD2 matches 9 bases. The CDR3 is made up of 16 amino acids. V trimming: 4 bases; J trimming: 8 bases; junction bases outside the gene matches: 12. Germline loops: CDR1 SGHTA, CDR2 FQGNSA. The CDR3 protein is CASSSRGAGGGDEQFF. CDR3 bases: TGTGCCAGCAGCTCCCGGGGAGCGGGGGGAGGGGATGAGCAGTTCTTC. The variable domain in full, with the rest retrieved from reference TRBV7-2 and TRBJ2-1, is GAGVSQSPSNKVTEKGKDVELRCDPISGHTALYWYRQSLGQGLEFLIYFQGNSAPDKSGLPSDRFSAERTGGSVSTLTIQRTQQEDSAVYLCASSSRGAGGGDEQFFGPGTRLTVL.

This clone appeared once. This CDR3 is CASRIQGPGANVLTF. The DNA of the CDR3 is TGTGCCAGCAGGATCCAGGGACCTGGGGCCAACGTCCTGACTTTC. J is TRBJ2-6 and V is TRBV6-5; D is possibly TRBD1 or TRBD2 (5 bases each). V shed 6 bases and J shed 2 bases, with 11 bases lying between them. CDR3 length equals 15 residues. Looked up from germline, CDR1 is MNHEY and CDR2 is SVGAGI.

The rearrangement joins TRBV5-4 to TRBJ1-1; no reliable D call. V lost 0 bases, J lost 2 bases, and 11 bases lay in between. The CDR3 sequence is 15 residues long. Germline V gene sequence: CDR1 SGHNT, CDR2 YYREEE (reference sequence). Here the CDR3 reads CASSLAGVLNTEAFF. Here the CDR3 DNA reads TGTGCCAGCAGCTTGGCCGGGGTGCTTAACACTGAAGCTTTCTTT.

The rearrangement joins TRBV6-5 to TRBJ1-5, with 7 nucleotides matching TRBD1. The germline V gene encodes CDR1 MNHEY and CDR2 SVGAGI. This CDR3 has 12 residues. With V trimmed by 6 bases and J by 15 bases, 11 bases remained unmatched. The CDR3 DNA sequence: TGTGCCAGCAGCTGGGGGGACAGCCGAGTGCATTTT. Translated, it gives CASSWGDSRVHF.